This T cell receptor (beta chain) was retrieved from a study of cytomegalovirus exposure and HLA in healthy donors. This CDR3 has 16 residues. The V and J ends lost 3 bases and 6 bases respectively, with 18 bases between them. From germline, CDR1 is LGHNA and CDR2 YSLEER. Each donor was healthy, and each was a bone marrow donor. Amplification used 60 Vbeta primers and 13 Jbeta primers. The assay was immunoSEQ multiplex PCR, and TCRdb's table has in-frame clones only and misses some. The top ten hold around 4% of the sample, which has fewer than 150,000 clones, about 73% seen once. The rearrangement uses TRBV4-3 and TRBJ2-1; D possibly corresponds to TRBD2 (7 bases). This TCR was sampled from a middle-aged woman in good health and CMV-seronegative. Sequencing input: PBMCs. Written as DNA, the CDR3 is TGCGCCAGCAGCCACGACGCGTGGGGGGGCCGCAATGAGCAGTTCTTC. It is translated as CASSHDAWGGRNEQFF.